This T cell receptor beta chain was retrieved from a study of CD8+ T cells in alopecia areata. As for the study in general: Those patients who were treated received oral tofacitinib, which was given at 5 to 10 mg twice daily for moderate-to-severe alopecia areata. Affected scalp percentage set treated patients' severity scores.

Once RNA had been extracted, it was reverse transcribed into cDNA to act as the sequencing template. Produced via immunoSEQ multiplex PCR; TCRdb's table is partial and in-frame only. The data contain 130,000 to 150,000 clones, 80% to 90% of them seen just once; the ten biggest clones take up around a quarter. Regarding treatment: oral pan-JAK inhibitor, 5-10 mg twice daily. Sorted out of PBMCs were CD4+ T cells and CD8+ T cells. The CDR3 runs 13 residues. Germline CDR1 is MNHEY and CDR2 is SMNVEV (reference sequence). The germline V and J ends were trimmed by 5 bases and 10 bases, with 15 bases remaining between them.

This sequence was found in a human donor with alopecia areata. Source: CD8+ T cells sorted from blood, taken at week 4, from a patient treated with tofacitinib. This chain uses TRBV27 with TRBJ2-1, with D maybe TRBD1 (6 bases). The CDR3 sequence is CASSQLQGLEQFF. The CDR3 DNA follows: TGTGCCAGCAGTCAGCTACAGGGTTTGGAGCAGTTCTTC.